A single sample gave rise to the 5 T cell receptor beta chains below, sequenced in a study of siplizumab effects on memory and regulatory T cells. The data were produced by immunoSEQ multiplex PCR, yet TCRdb's version contains in-frame clones alone and is incomplete. Seen here are about 99,000 clones, about 94% observed once, and the top ten hold around 0.62%. The specimen sequenced was Tregs sorted from blood. The source of these receptors is a human donor in good health.

The CDR3 DNA follows: TGTGCCAGCAGTGAAAGGGGACAGGGAACGGAGTACTTC. This translates into CASSERGQGTEYF. This chain uses TRBV6-1 with TRBJ2-7; 9 bases align to TRBD1. V shed 2 bases and J 11 bases; nucleotides not matched to a gene: 7. This CDR3 region has 13 residues. The germline gives CDR1 MNHNS, CDR2 SASEGT.

The rearrangement links TRBV19 to TRBJ1-4, with unresolved D. With 6 bases removed from V and 7 bases from J, the gap between germline ends came to 9 bases. From germline, CDR1 is LNHDA and CDR2 SQIVND (reference sequence). This CDR3 comprises 12 residues. The CDR3 region has the DNA TGTGCCAGTAGGAGGAGGGCTGAAAAACTGTTTTTT. It translates to CASRRRAEKLFF.

The chain links TRBV6-1 to TRBJ1-4, with D possibly being TRBD1 (5 bases). V gave up 6 bases and J gave up 10 bases, with 21 bases separating them. Germline V CDR1 and CDR2: MNHNS, SASEGT. This CDR3 contains 15 residues. The CDR3 protein is CASSALGASVPKLFF. DNA for the CDR3: TGTGCCAGCAGCGCGCTAGGGGCGTCAGTCCCAAAACTGTTTTTT.

This chain uses TRBV6-1 with TRBJ1-2, with D maybe TRBD1 (6 bases). Trimming stripped 6 bases from V and 7 bases from J, with 15 bases between. The length of the CDR3 is 13 residues. Germline values: CDR1 MNHNS, CDR2 SASEGT. The CDR3 reads CASRTVGGGGYTF. In DNA, the CDR3 is TGTGCCAGCAGAACCGTAGGGGGGGGTGGCTACACCTTC.

The rearrangement links TRBV5-1 to TRBJ2-7, with D possibly being TRBD1 (7 bases). CDR1 SGHRS and CDR2 YFSETQ come from the germline V gene. V was trimmed by 8 bases and J by 2 bases, leaving 11 bases between them. This CDR3 has 12 residues. The CDR3 DNA sequence: TGCGCCAGTCAGGGGGGCCCCTACGAGCAGTACTTC. This translates into CASQGGPYEQYF.